This T cell receptor beta chain was documented in a study of T cell responses to AZD1222 COVID-19 vaccine. Study summary: Analysis merged second doses at about 4 or about 12 weeks. Findings and caveats of the study: Spike-specific TCR breadth and depth were elevated following two AZD1222 doses.

Clones were sequenced by immunoSEQ multiplex PCR, and TCRdb holds only the in-frame ones, with some missing. The sample records more than 110,000 clones, 80% to 95% being singletons. A note on this clone: Antigen unknown.

Source: peripheral blood, taken on day 0 of AZD1222 vaccination. The TCR comes from an adult in good health.

The CDR3 nucleotides are TGTGCCAGCAACTGGGGTCTTGAGGCTTTCTTT. This translates into CASNWGLEAFF. The chain combines TRBV28 with TRBJ1-1; D uncertain. V lost 7 bases to trimming and J lost 11 bases, with 14 bases between them. CDR1 MDHEN and CDR2 SYDVKM come from the germline V gene. The CDR3 has 11 residues.